The following is a TCR beta chain sequence with its context. The V gene end was trimmed by 4 bases and the J gene end by 5 bases; junction bases not matched to a gene: 3. The CDR3 loop spans 13 amino acids. Germline assignment: CDR1 SGHDN and CDR2 FVKESK. Only in-frame clones appear in the TCRdb table, and some are missing; sequencing was by immunoSEQ multiplex PCR. The table records around 300,000 clones, less than 90% of them present only once. The record originates from a study of blood T cell repertoires in COVID-19. The J gene is TRBJ1-1, the V gene TRBV14, with 8 bases aligning to TRBD1. The TCR was taken from a woman in her forties or fifties who had recovered from COVID-19. The material sequenced was PBMCs or T cells enriched from blood (not recorded which). This CDR3 is CASSRTGRTEAFF. The CDR3 DNA reads as TGTGCCAGCAGCCGGACAGGGAGAACTGAAGCTTTCTTT.